This TCR beta chain emerged from a study of CD8+ T cells in alopecia areata. Study-wide results and limits: Especially in alopecia totalis/universalis, lesional scalp showed greater clonality than normal scalp did.

Sequencing templates came from extracted RNA that was reverse transcribed into cDNA. The method was immunoSEQ multiplex PCR; TCRdb's version includes in-frame clones alone and lacks a portion of them. The sample shows some 170,000 clones, less than 80% of them seen only once. CDR3 length: 15 amino acids. The germline CDR1 and CDR2 sequences are SQVTM and ANQGSEA. The V segment lost 5 bases and the J segment 3 bases; nucleotides outside the gene matches: 7. The sample holds a few counts of this clone. Antigen specificity is unknown. The specimen was CD8+ T cells sorted from blood, collected at week 0. J is TRBJ2-3 and V is TRBV29-1; 11 bases agree with TRBD1. This TCR came from a human donor with alopecia areata. CDR3 nucleotides: TGCAGCGTTTCCGGGACAGGGGGTCGTACAGATACGCAGTATTTT. Protein sequence: CSVSGTGGRTDTQYF.